The 27 T cell receptor beta chains below were found in one sample sequenced in a study of technical replicates of blood from several donors. TCRdb's copy holds only in-frame clones and misses some; the assay was immunoSEQ multiplex PCR. The sample has more than 80,000 clones; just over 95% are singletons. The sample taken for sequencing was T cells isolated from PBMCs. All receptors come from a human donor in good health.

The rearrangement uses TRBV7-6 and TRBJ2-2; 12 bases agree with TRBD2. Germline V gives CDR1 SGHVS, CDR2 FNYEAQ. The CDR3 has 19 amino acids. With V trimmed by 7 bases and J by 6 bases, 18 bases remained unmatched. The CDR3 bases are TGTGCCAGCAATCCCCTCACCCGGACTAGCGGGATTGGGTCCGGGGAGCTGTTTTTT. Amino acids: CASNPLTRTSGIGSGELFF.

The rearrangement joins TRBV4-1 to TRBJ2-7; 8 bases match TRBD2. Germline V gives CDR1 MGHRA, CDR2 YSYEKL. The CDR3 runs 16 residues. The ends lost 4 bases at V and 3 bases at J; junction bases unmatched: 11. CDR3 amino acids: CASSPGGGRSLYEQYF. CDR3 nucleotides: TGCGCCAGCAGCCCCGGGGGCGGGAGGTCCCTCTACGAGCAGTACTTC.

V is TRBV2 and J is TRBJ2-7, with D hard to call. CDR3 size: 12 residues. Germline-derived CDR1 and CDR2 are SNHLY and FYNNEI. Trimming took 5 bases from V and 1 from J, leaving 6 bases between them. The CDR3 spells CASSRLSYEQYF. DNA for the CDR3: TGTGCCAGCAGTAGACTTTCCTACGAGCAGTACTTC.

V usage is TRBV28 and J usage is TRBJ2-7; 11 positions match TRBD1. Germline V gives CDR1 MDHEN, CDR2 SYDVKM. There are 14 residues in the CDR3. The J segment lost 3 bases and the V segment lost 6 bases, leaving 4 bases of the junction unmatched. The CDR3 loop reads CASRGTGGVYEQYF. The CDR3 DNA sequence: TGTGCCAGCAGGGGGACAGGGGGAGTCTACGAGCAGTACTTC.

The chain is built from TRBV6-5 and TRBJ2-5, with 7 bases fitting TRBD1. V lost 5 bases to trimming and J lost 4 bases; unmatched junction nucleotides: 10. The CDR3 sequence is 15 residues long. The V gene's germline CDR1 is MNHEY and CDR2 SVGAGI. Here the CDR3 DNA reads TGTGCCAGCAGTCCGGGACAGTTTCTTGCAGAGACCCAGTACTTC. Amino acid sequence: CASSPGQFLAETQYF.

The chain recombines TRBV5-6 with TRBJ1-5; unclear D gene. The CDR3 length is 16 residues. Trimming shortened V by 2 bases and J by 0 bases, and 12 bases separated the two germline ends. The germline V gene has CDR1 SGHDT and CDR2 YYEEEE. The CDR3 DNA is TGTGCCAGCAGCTTTATGAAGCCGTATAGCAATCAGCCCCAGCATTTT. Translated, it gives CASSFMKPYSNQPQHF.

The J gene is TRBJ2-7, the V gene TRBV5-4; D gene uncertain. Germline V gene data show CDR1 as SGHNT and CDR2 as YYREEE (reference sequence). Trimming stripped 0 bases from V and 3 bases from J, with 4 bases between. The CDR3 covers 12 residues. The CDR3 DNA reads as TGTGCCAGCAGCTTGGACATCTACGAGCAGTACTTC. Translation gives CASSLDIYEQYF.

The V gene is TRBV30, the J gene TRBJ2-3, with 8 bases that match TRBD2. The germline gives CDR1 GTSNPN, CDR2 SVGIG (reference sequence). Trimming removed 5 bases from V and 4 bases from J; junction bases left unmatched: 11. The CDR3 covers 15 residues. CDR3 amino acids: CAWVYPKAGADTQYF. CDR3 DNA sequence: TGTGCCTGGGTTTATCCCAAAGCGGGGGCAGATACGCAGTATTTT.

The genes are TRBV7-8 and TRBJ2-5, with D uncertain. Germline values: CDR1 SGHVS, CDR2 FQNEAQ. The CDR3 has 14 residues. V lost 4 bases to trimming and J lost 5 bases, with 14 bases between them. CDR3 loop: CASSSLLGRETQYF. The CDR3 DNA follows: TGTGCCAGCAGCTCCTTGCTGGGCCGGGAGACCCAGTACTTC. Based on the CDR3 plus reference TRBV7-8 and TRBJ2-5, the full variable domain is GAGVSQSPRYKVAKRGQDVALRCDPISGHVSLFWYQQALGQGPEFLTYFQNEAQLDKSGLPSDRFFAERPEGSVSTLKIQRTQQEDSAVYLCASSSLLGRETQYFGPGTRLLVL.

The chain employs TRBV5-1 and TRBJ2-7, with TRBD1 identical over 10 bases. CDR1 is SGHRS and CDR2 is YFSETQ in the germline V gene. The CDR3 contains 14 residues. Unmatched junction bases numbered 5, after V lost 4 bases and J lost 4 bases. CDR3: CASSPGTGDYEQYF. The CDR3 DNA follows: TGCGCCAGCAGCCCCGGGACAGGGGATTACGAGCAGTACTTC. Supplemented by reference TRBV5-1 and TRBJ2-7, the full variable domain reads KAGVTQTPRYLIKTRGQQVTLSCSPISGHRSVSWYQQTPGQGLQFLFEYFSETQRNKGNFPGRFSGRQFSNSRSEMNVSTLELGDSALYLCASSPGTGDYEQYFGPGTRLTVT.

The V and J genes are TRBV6-1 and TRBJ2-3, with 11 bases that match TRBD2. The CDR3 spans 19 residues. Germline values: CDR1 MNHNS, CDR2 SASEGT. V lost 3 bases, J lost 9 bases, and 20 bases stayed unmatched. The CDR3 nucleotides read TGTGCCAGCAGTGATAGGGGTATCCCGGGACTAGCGGCGGAGGGGACGCAGTATTTT. The encoded protein is CASSDRGIPGLAAEGTQYF.

The chain links TRBV27 to TRBJ2-3; D possibly corresponds to TRBD1 (5 bases). Trimming removed 6 bases from V and 6 bases from J, with 7 bases in between. CDR3 length: 11 residues. The germline gives CDR1 MNHEY, CDR2 SMNVEV (reference sequence). Here the CDR3 DNA reads TGTGCCAGCAGCCCAGGGGATACGCAGTATTTT. Translation gives CASSPGDTQYF.

The chain joins TRBV11-2 to TRBJ2-1; 8 bases line up with TRBD2. Germline V gene sequence: CDR1 SGHAT, CDR2 FQNNGV. The CDR3 has 16 amino acids. V was clipped by 5 bases and J by 3 bases; unmatched bases: 9. The CDR3 DNA follows: TGTGCCAGCAGCCTGATCGAGCGGGAGATCTACAATGAGCAGTTCTTC. Its translation: CASSLIEREIYNEQFF.

The chain recombines TRBV27 with TRBJ1-5, with 7 bases lining up with TRBD1. The junction had 7 bases not matched to a gene; V was cut back by 6 bases and J by 2 bases. The CDR3 contains 15 residues. From germline, CDR1 is MNHEY and CDR2 SMNVEV (reference sequence). This CDR3 reads CASRPGGGRNQPQHF. CDR3 DNA: TGTGCCAGCAGGCCAGGGGGTGGGCGCAATCAGCCCCAGCATTTT.

The genes are TRBV5-1 and TRBJ2-7; weak D call: TRBD2 (6 bases). V lost 2 bases and J lost 1, with 10 bases in between. CDR1 is SGHRS and CDR2 is YFSETQ in the germline V gene. This CDR3 comprises 14 residues. CDR3 protein: CASSFRLGSYEQYF. Here the CDR3 DNA reads TGCGCCAGCAGCTTTAGACTAGGGTCCTACGAGCAGTACTTC.

The chain joins TRBV7-9 to TRBJ1-5; no definite D call. The length of the CDR3 is 18 residues. The germline gives CDR1 SEHNR, CDR2 FQNEAQ (reference sequence). Trimming cost V 5 bases and J 4 bases, with 24 bases left between them. CDR3 residues: CASSRGNLQGPINQPQHF. CDR3 DNA: TGTGCCAGCAGCCGAGGGAATCTACAAGGACCGATTAATCAGCCCCAGCATTTT.

The genes are TRBV5-1 and TRBJ2-7, with 7 positions matching TRBD2. Germline CDR1 is SGHRS and CDR2 is YFSETQ. V shed 6 bases and J 6 bases; nucleotides not matched to a gene: 9. This CDR3 comprises 13 residues. This CDR3 reads CASTLGRDSEQYF. The DNA of the CDR3 is TGCGCCAGCACCTTAGGGAGGGATAGCGAGCAGTACTTC.

The chain carries TRBV7-9 and TRBJ1-5; D is unclear. Deletions cut 5 bases from V and 9 bases from J, with 14 bases between. Germline CDR1 is SEHNR and CDR2 is FQNEAQ (reference sequence). The length of the CDR3 is 13 residues. CDR3: CASSASTSSPQHF. The CDR3 nucleotides are TGTGCCAGCAGCGCCTCAACATCCTCGCCCCAGCATTTT.

The CDR3 nucleotides read TGTGCCAGCAGCGGCATTGAGGGACAGGGATTCGGCTACACCTTC. It codes for CASSGIEGQGFGYTF. V is TRBV9 and J is TRBJ1-2, with 9 bases identical to TRBD1. The V gene end was trimmed by 3 bases and the J gene end by 8 bases; junction bases not matched to a gene: 11. Per the germline V gene, CDR1 is SGDLS and CDR2 is YYNGEE. This CDR3 has 15 residues. Looking up the rest from reference TRBV9 and TRBJ1-2 gives the full variable domain: DSGVTQTPKHLITATGQRVTLRCSPRSGDLSVYWYQQSLDQGLQFLIQYYNGEERAKGNILERFSAQQFPDLHSELNLSSLELGDSALYFCASSGIEGQGFGYTFGSGTRLTVV.

This clone has just one count. V gene TRBV11-2 combines with J gene TRBJ1-3, with 8 bases that match TRBD1. The CDR3 runs to 14 residues. V dropped 1 base and J dropped 4; count of bases not matched to a gene: 0. Looked up from germline, CDR1 is SGHAT and CDR2 is FQNNGV. The CDR3 sequence is CASSLAGGGNTIYF. CDR3 in DNA: TGTGCCAGCAGCTTAGCAGGGGGCGGAAACACCATATATTTT.

The chain combines TRBV9 with TRBJ2-3, with TRBD2 identical over 7 bases. The junction had 4 bases not matched to a gene; V was cut back by 0 bases and J by 3 bases. CDR1 is SGDLS and CDR2 is YYNGEE in the germline V gene. This CDR3 has 15 residues. The DNA of the CDR3 is TGTGCCAGCAGCGTAGAGGCGGGAGCGACAGATACGCAGTATTTT. Its protein is CASSVEAGATDTQYF.

This rearrangement joins TRBV6-1 to TRBJ1-5, with TRBD1 as a possible D gene (6 bases). The CDR3 has 16 amino acids. Germline-derived CDR1 and CDR2 are MNHNS and SASEGT. The V end was cut by 2 bases, the J end by 0 bases, with 11 bases between. For the CDR3, the DNA is TGTGCCAGCAGTGAAAGGGACACCTATAGCAATCAGCCCCAGCATTTT. Translated, it gives CASSERDTYSNQPQHF.

This rearrangement joins TRBV2 to TRBJ2-1; 9 bases align to TRBD2. V was pared by 10 bases and J by 7 bases, with 11 bases of the junction left unmatched. The length of the CDR3 is 14 residues. CDR1 and CDR2 (germline): SNHLY, FYNNEI. CDR3 residues: CAIPGLAARNEQFF. For the CDR3, the DNA is TGTGCCATTCCGGGACTAGCTGCCCGAAATGAGCAGTTCTTC.

V usage is TRBV11-2 and J usage is TRBJ1-2, with D possibly matching TRBD1 (5 bases). Deletions cut 1 base from V and 4 bases from J, with 7 bases between. This CDR3 has 13 residues. CDR1 is SGHAT and CDR2 is FQNNGV in the germline V gene. The CDR3 coding sequence is TGTGCCAGCAGCTTAGCCCAGGGCTATGGCTACACCTTC. Protein: CASSLAQGYGYTF.

This CDR3 reads CASSLMRTKSNTQYF. The CDR3 DNA sequence: TGTGCCAGCAGCTTAATGCGGACAAAGTCGAATACGCAGTATTTT. V is TRBV13 and J is TRBJ2-3, with a tentative D call TRBD1 (5 bases). Germline CDR1 reads PRHDT; CDR2 reads FYEKMQ (reference sequence). V lost 2 bases, J lost 7 bases, and 16 bases lay in between. The CDR3 runs 15 residues.

The chain joins TRBV6-1 to TRBJ1-4; D ambiguous. This CDR3 is 14 amino acids long. The V gene lost 6 bases and the J gene lost 0 bases, with 8 bases spanning the gap. The germline V gene has CDR1 MNHNS and CDR2 SASEGT. The CDR3 coding sequence is TGTGCCAGCAGGGCCTCTGCAACTAATGAAAAACTGTTTTTT. Translated, it gives CASRASATNEKLFF.

The chain joins TRBV19 to TRBJ1-2; 10 nucleotides match TRBD1. This CDR3 is 13 amino acids long. Germline values: CDR1 LNHDA, CDR2 SQIVND (reference sequence). J was trimmed by 7 bases and V by 6 bases; bases with no gene match: 5. CDR3 in DNA: TGTGCCAGTAGAGGCGGACAGGGGGGTGGCTACACCTTC. It specifies CASRGGQGGGYTF.